The 10 T cell receptor beta chains presented below share a single source sample, sequenced in a study of cytomegalovirus exposure and HLA in healthy donors. With 60 Vbeta and 13 Jbeta primers, the PCR was carried out. Sequencing used immunoSEQ multiplex PCR; TCRdb keeps in-frame clones, though not all of them. Among about 92,000 clones listed, more than 75% were seen once. Source material: PBMCs. Receptors were obtained from a man between 18 and 35 years old in good health and CMV-seronegative.

The chain is built from TRBV2 and TRBJ2-6; D uncertain. Germline CDR1 and CDR2: SNHLY and FYNNEI. CDR3 length equals 12 residues. Trimming took off 7 bases at V and 2 bases at J, with 3 bases between the two ends. The CDR3 loop reads CASTPGANVLTF. CDR3 sequence (DNA): TGTGCCAGCACTCCTGGGGCCAACGTCCTGACTTTC. The full variable domain, in which reference TRBV2 and TRBJ2-6 provide the parts outside the CDR3, is EPEVTQTPSHQVTQMGQEVILRCVPISNHLYFYWYRQILGQKVEFLVSFYNNEISEKSEIFDDQFSVERPDGSNFTLKIRSTKLEDSAMYFCASTPGANVLTFGAGSRLTVL.

The rearrangement links TRBV29-1 to TRBJ2-1; TRBD1 agrees at 7 bases. The CDR3 spans 12 residues. The V segment lost 7 bases and the J segment 8 bases; nucleotides outside the gene matches: 8. Germline lookup yields CDR1 SQVTM and CDR2 ANQGSEA. The CDR3 coding sequence is TGCAGCGCGGACCAAACAGGGGATGAGCAGTTCTTC. Its translation: CSADQTGDEQFF.

V gene TRBV15 combines with J gene TRBJ2-3; 7 bases agree with TRBD2. The J segment lost 4 bases and the V segment lost 7 bases, leaving 11 bases of the junction unmatched. In germline, CDR1 is LNHNV, CDR2 YYDKDF (reference sequence). This CDR3 is built from 15 residues. CDR3 residues: CATTRPGLSADTQYF. The CDR3 DNA follows: TGTGCCACCACCCGACCGGGACTAAGCGCAGATACGCAGTATTTT.

The chain carries TRBV28 and TRBJ2-3; 9 bases map to TRBD2. Germline V gene sequence: CDR1 MDHEN, CDR2 SYDVKM. V was clipped by 5 bases and J by 7 bases; unmatched bases: 25. This CDR3 region has 20 residues. CDR3 in amino acids: CASSTSRGGGVFPPGNTQYF. The CDR3 DNA reads as TGTGCCAGCAGTACGTCAAGAGGCGGGGGGGTATTCCCCCCTGGGAATACGCAGTATTTT.

V usage is TRBV2 and J usage is TRBJ1-1; 12 nucleotides line up with TRBD1. In germline, CDR1 is SNHLY, CDR2 FYNNEI. The CDR3 spans 13 residues. With V trimmed by 7 bases and J by 10 bases, 7 bases remained unmatched. CDR3: CASTGQGAPRAFF. Here the CDR3 DNA reads TGTGCCAGCACGGGACAGGGGGCGCCCCGAGCTTTCTTT.

The chain recombines TRBV28 with TRBJ2-7; no definite D call. This CDR3 has 16 residues. With 5 bases removed from V and 0 bases from J, the gap between germline ends came to 17 bases. Germline CDR1 and CDR2: MDHEN and SYDVKM. The CDR3 protein is CASSAAPLESSYEQYF. The DNA of the CDR3 is TGTGCCAGCAGTGCCGCCCCCTTAGAGAGCTCCTACGAGCAGTACTTC. The variable domain in full, completed from reference TRBV28 and TRBJ2-7, reads DVKVTQSSRYLVKRTGEKVFLECVQDMDHENMFWYRQDPGLGLRLIYFSYDVKMKEKGDIPEGYSVSREKKERFSLILESASTNQTSMYLCASSAAPLESSYEQYFGPGTRLTVT.

This clone has only one observation. The chain carries TRBV4-2 and TRBJ2-1, with a possible D match to TRBD2 (7 bases). Trimming stripped 3 bases from V and 0 bases from J, with 18 bases between. CDR1 and CDR2 from the germline V gene are LGHNA and YNFKEQ. CDR3 length: 18 amino acids. The CDR3 nucleotides are TGTGCCAGCAGCCAGGTGGGCGGGGGCCTCAGCTCCTACAATGAGCAGTTCTTC. Its protein product is CASSQVGGGLSSYNEQFF.

This chain joins TRBV6-1 and TRBJ2-1; D might be TRBD2 (6 bases). The CDR3 contains 16 residues. The ends were cut back, 3 bases at V and 0 bases at J, with 12 bases in the middle. From germline, CDR1 is MNHNS and CDR2 SASEGT. This CDR3 reads CASSDLSGSSYNEQFF. The CDR3, as DNA: TGTGCCAGCAGTGACCTTAGCGGAAGCTCCTACAATGAGCAGTTCTTC.

The chain has TRBV30 and TRBJ2-3; 9 nucleotides agree with TRBD2. V was pared by 2 bases and J by 2 bases, with 5 bases of the junction left unmatched. Germline V gene data show CDR1 as GTSNPN and CDR2 as SVGIG (reference sequence). The CDR3 totals 15 residues. The CDR3 loop is CAWSLSGGITDTQYF. As DNA, the CDR3 is TGTGCCTGGAGTCTGAGCGGGGGGATCACAGATACGCAGTATTTT.

The V and J genes are TRBV18 and TRBJ1-2; 12 nucleotides line up with TRBD1. The V and J ends lost 4 bases and 6 bases, in that order; junction bases with no gene match: 15. The CDR3 contains 18 residues. Germline CDR1 is KGHSH and CDR2 is LQKENI. In DNA form, the CDR3 reads TGTGCCAGCTCACTCCGTCCGGCTCCGGGACAGGGGGCGCATGGCTACACCTTC. Residues: CASSLRPAPGQGAHGYTF.